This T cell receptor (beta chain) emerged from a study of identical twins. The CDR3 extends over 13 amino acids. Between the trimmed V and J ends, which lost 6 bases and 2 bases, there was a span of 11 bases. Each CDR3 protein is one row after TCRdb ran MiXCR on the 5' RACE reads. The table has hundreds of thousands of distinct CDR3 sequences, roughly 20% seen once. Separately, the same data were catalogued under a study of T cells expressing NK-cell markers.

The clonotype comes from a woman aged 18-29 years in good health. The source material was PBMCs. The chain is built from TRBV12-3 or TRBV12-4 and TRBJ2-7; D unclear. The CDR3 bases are TGTGCCAGCAGCCAATCCCCCGCCTACGAGCAGTACTTC. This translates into CASSQSPAYEQYF.